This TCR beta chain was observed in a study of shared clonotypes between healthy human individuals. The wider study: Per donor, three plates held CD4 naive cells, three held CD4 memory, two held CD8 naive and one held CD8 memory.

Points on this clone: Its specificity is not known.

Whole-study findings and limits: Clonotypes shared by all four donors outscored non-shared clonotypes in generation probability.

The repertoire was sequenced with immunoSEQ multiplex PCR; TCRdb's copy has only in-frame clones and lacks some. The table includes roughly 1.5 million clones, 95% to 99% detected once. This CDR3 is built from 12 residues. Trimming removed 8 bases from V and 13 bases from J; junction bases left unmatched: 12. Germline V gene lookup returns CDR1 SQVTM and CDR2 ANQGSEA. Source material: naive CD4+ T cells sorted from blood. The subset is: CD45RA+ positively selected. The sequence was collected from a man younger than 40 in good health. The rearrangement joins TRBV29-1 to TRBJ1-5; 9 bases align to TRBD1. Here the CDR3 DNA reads TGCAGCACCCGGACAGGGGAAGGGACACAGCATTTT. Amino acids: CSTRTGEGTQHF.